The entry below gives a single T cell receptor beta chain sequence along with its context. V dropped 5 bases and J dropped 6; count of bases not matched to a gene: 4. CDR1 and CDR2 from the germline V gene are SGHAT and FQNNGV. CDR3 length equals 13 residues. The data were taken from a study of blood T cell repertoires in COVID-19. Study information: Samples representing acute and convalescent COVID-19 were sourced from the United States, Italy and Spain. From T cells, B-cell-depleted T cells, or PBMCs came the material, which was cDNA or gDNA.

In the authors' workflow: It was from reference gene primer amplification that nucleated cell counts were estimated. Only in-frame clones appear in the TCRdb table, and some are missing; sequencing was by immunoSEQ multiplex PCR. V and J calls and clone size follow that table, whereas D and trimming were derived from the DNA. The sample yields tens of thousands of clones, approximately 89% seen once. The source of this sequence is a human donor in a cohort sampled during active COVID-19. V and J are TRBV11-2 and TRBJ2-3; 8 nucleotides align to TRBD2. The sequenced sample was peripheral blood. The CDR3 nucleotides are TGTGCCAGCAGCCTGGCGGGGGGTGATACGCAGTATTTT. Protein sequence: CASSLAGGDTQYF.